Given below is one T cell receptor (beta chain) in context. Its binding antigen is unknown. One base away there is no much larger clone; base qualities are not given. Healthy HIV-negative adults with no recently reported acute infections or vaccinations were included as donors. Every donor was a Caucasian adult residing in Nashville, Tennessee, USA. CD4+ T cells were enriched by magnetic negative selection, after which naive cells were positively selected on CD45RA and the negative fraction was taken as the memory subset. Blood was obtained by leukapheresis, after which PBMCs were separated by Ficoll-Histopaque density gradient centrifugation and cryopreserved in liquid nitrogen vapor phase. Analytical flow cytometry was used to check the purity and quantity of every magnetically sorted T cell population. Genomic DNA was isolated from every sorted fraction and measured by UV absorbance on a Nanodrop 2000c.

This sample stems from a study of shared clonotypes between healthy human individuals (dated by TCRdb to about 2020). Regarding the complete study: A few men and a couple of women, aged 18 to 49 years, made up the cohort. To increase sequencing depth and limit assay-specific biases, different laboratories used diverse techniques to prepare libraries and sequence TCR repertoires. Per donor, three plates each were used for CD4 naive and CD4 memory, two for CD8 naive, and one for CD8 memory. Between about 0.9 and 10 billion PBMCs per donor were obtained by leukapheresis. The study deeply sequenced blood TCR repertoires of five healthy adults to estimate repertoire size and the extent of clonotype sharing between individuals.

Using the deep immunoSEQ assay, TCR CDR3 regions were amplified from genomic DNA by multiplex PCR. For each cell subset, the extracted genomic DNA was distributed evenly across all wells of several immunoSEQ 96-well plates, and each plate served as one replicate. For sorted subsets, each replicate PCR was loaded with approximately 190 ng genomic DNA, equivalent to 25,000 to 30,000 T cell genomes. The purified libraries were quantified using a Qubit 3.0 fluorometer, sized with a Bioanalyzer 2100, and then quantified again using the KAPA Library Quantification kit. A separate single-read 150-cycle Illumina NextSeq 550 flow cell was used to sequence each immunoSEQ 96-well plate. The paper's data handling went like this. The immunoSEQ output contained only junctional sequences without quality scores, so filtering could not match that applied to full-length reads. To assign V/J genes and CDR3, sequences were annotated against IMGT germline references using PyIR, a Python wrapper for IgBLAST v1.9. Any read was removed if the V/J assignment was weak (E-value above 1e-6), the CDR3 was missing, or the read contained stop codons, out-of-frame junctions, or ambiguous translated residues. V3J clonotypes were defined as sequences sharing an identical inferred V gene, J gene, and CDR3 amino acid sequence. The percentage overlap between two repertoires was calculated by dividing the number of shared unique clonotypes by the size of the smaller repertoire. Three approaches were used to assess repertoire richness: RTK rarefaction, the Chao1 estimator, and Recon v2.1 estimates of unobserved clonotypes. For all TCRbeta clonotypes obtained by the gDNA method from a handful of donors, generation probabilities were computed with OLGA. This is the immuneACCESS table as TCRdb keeps it, with only in-frame sequences that have V and J called. A part of the clones is gone; compared with another copy, unresolved V genes explain less than half, and the rest is unexplained. V and J calls and clone size are given by that table; D and trimming were obtained from the DNA. The sample table records over 400,000 clones; about 96% of these occur just once. The ten largest clones take up around 0.067% of the sample.

Study-level results and caveats: Compared with non-shared clonotypes, the clonotypes found in all four sorted-subset donors had higher generation probabilities. Pairwise subsampling indicated that sequencing depth was expected to affect the degree of clonotype sharing among donors. Because the study included only a small number of donors, the genetic and exposure-history diversity represented was limited. When a handful of donors were compared, the shared fraction of clonotypes was roughly 5% for naive CD4, about 4% for naive CD8, more than 2% for memory CD4, and under 0.5% for memory CD8. Sampling was restricted to blood, and TCR repertoires in tissues likely differ from the TCR repertoires found in blood. Incomplete sequencing was indicated by rarefaction of sorted-subset datasets, despite the large sequencing depth. Larger estimated clonotype richness was generally found for naive subsets than for memory subsets.

Looking up the germline V gene yields CDR1 KGHSH and CDR2 LQKENI. V is cut back by 3 bases and J by 6 bases, with 4 bases in the junction unmatched. The CDR3, cysteine through phenylalanine, is 15 amino acids long. Only the CDR3 part of the read is kept: 45 bases, read in frame from the first base. Sequencing was performed on naive CD4+ T cells sorted from blood. What this sample's cell subset or site label stands for: CD45RA+ positively selected. The source of this sequence is a woman in her 30s in good health. The V and J genes are TRBV18 and TRBJ2-7, and TRBD2 aligns with 14 junction nucleotides. The CDR3 here reads CASSPGTSGSLEQYF. Read as DNA, the sequence is TGTGCCAGCTCACCGGGGACTAGCGGGAGTCTCGAGCAGTACTTC.